This T cell receptor beta chain was retrieved from a study of molecular identifiers for immune sequencing clone quantification. Looking at the study overall: Replicate RNA came from roughly 18,000 or 92,000 naive CD8 cells and was split five ways, and four parts were sequenced. The study, taken as a whole, reports: For highly expanded clones, sizes could be underestimated when identical TCR molecules share a barcode. Effector cells kept over 97% of their molecules in clones above 20 RNA copies, while naive cells kept under 1% there.

This clonotype was seen repeatedly, ten times or more. Its antigen is unidentified. Bulk libraries came from a prior protocol with listed TCR primers. TCRdb processed the PCR reads anew with MiXCR; each CDR3 protein has one entry. The table shows about 640,000 distinct CDR3 sequences, with about 20% occurring only once. Germline V gives CDR1 MGHRA, CDR2 YSYEKL. The trim removed 6 bases at V and 4 bases at J, leaving 9 bases unmatched. This CDR3 is 14 amino acids long. The rearrangement uses TRBV4-1 and TRBJ2-7, with TRBD2 matching over 7 bases. The sequence came from a human donor in good health. Some libraries in this study had Jurkat cell RNA spiked in. Sequencing was carried out using naive CD8+ T cells from blood, with Jurkat cell RNA spiked in. Described subset: FACS-sorted CD8+CD4-CCR7+CD45RA+ naive T cells. CDR3 sequence: CASSQTGGQYEQYF. The CDR3 bases are TGCGCCAGCAGTCAAACGGGGGGTCAGTACGAGCAGTACTTC.